This TCR beta chain was sequenced for a study of CDR3 diversity in severe acne. The ends lost 6 bases at V and 5 bases at J; junction bases unmatched: 7. In germline, CDR1 is MGHDK, CDR2 SYGVNS. The CDR3 loop spans 14 amino acids. TCRdb used MiXCR to reprocess the PCR reads, holding one entry per CDR3 protein. The sample contains roughly 100,000 distinct CDR3 sequences, roughly half of which appear only once. V is TRBV25-1 and J is TRBJ1-1; 9 bases fit TRBD1. Sequenced input: blood. The origin of this receptor is a male donor with acne. The DNA for the CDR3 is TGTGCCAGCAGCCAGGACAGGGGAGGGACTGAAGCTTTCTTT. Its protein is CASSQDRGGTEAFF.